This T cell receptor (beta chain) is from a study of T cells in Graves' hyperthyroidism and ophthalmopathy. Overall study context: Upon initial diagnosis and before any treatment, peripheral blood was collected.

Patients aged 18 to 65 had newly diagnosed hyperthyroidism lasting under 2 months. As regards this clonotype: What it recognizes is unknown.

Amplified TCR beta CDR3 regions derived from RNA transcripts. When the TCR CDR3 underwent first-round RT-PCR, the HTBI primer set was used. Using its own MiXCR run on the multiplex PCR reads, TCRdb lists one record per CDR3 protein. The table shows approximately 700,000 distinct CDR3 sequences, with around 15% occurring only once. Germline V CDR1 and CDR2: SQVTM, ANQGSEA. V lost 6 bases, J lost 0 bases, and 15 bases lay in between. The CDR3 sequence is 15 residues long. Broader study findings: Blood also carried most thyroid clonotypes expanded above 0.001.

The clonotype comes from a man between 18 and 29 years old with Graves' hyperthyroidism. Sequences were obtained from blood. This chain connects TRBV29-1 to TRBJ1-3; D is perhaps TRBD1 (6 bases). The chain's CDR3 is CSVSEGGSSGNTIYF. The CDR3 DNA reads TGCAGCGTCTCGGAGGGGGGGAGCTCTGGAAACACCATATATTTT.